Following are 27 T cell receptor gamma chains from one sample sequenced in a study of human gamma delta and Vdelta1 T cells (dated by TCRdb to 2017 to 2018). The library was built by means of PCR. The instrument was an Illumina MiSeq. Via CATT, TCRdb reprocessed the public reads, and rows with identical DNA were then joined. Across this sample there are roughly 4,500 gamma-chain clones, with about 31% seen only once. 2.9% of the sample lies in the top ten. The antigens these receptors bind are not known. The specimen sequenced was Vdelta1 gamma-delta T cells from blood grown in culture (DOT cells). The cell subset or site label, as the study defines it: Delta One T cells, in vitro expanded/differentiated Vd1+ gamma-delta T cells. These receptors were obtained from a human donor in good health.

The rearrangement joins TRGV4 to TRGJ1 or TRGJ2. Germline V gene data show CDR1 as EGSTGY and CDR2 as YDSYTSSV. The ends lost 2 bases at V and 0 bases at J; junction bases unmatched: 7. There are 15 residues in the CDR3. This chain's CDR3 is CATWDESSNYYKKLF. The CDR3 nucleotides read TGTGCCACCTGGGATGAGAGCTCGAATTATTATAAGAAACTCTTT.

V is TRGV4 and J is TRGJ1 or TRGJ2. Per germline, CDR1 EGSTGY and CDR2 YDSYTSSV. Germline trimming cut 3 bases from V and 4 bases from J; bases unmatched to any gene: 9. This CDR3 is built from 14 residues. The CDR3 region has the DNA TGTGCCACCTGGGATAAGGGGGTATATTATAAGAAACTCTTT. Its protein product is CATWDKGVYYKKLF.

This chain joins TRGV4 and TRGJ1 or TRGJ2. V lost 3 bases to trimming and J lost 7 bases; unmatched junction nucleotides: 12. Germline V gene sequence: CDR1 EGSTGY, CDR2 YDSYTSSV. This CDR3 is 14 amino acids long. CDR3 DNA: TGTGCCACCTGGGATCAACTATCCCCCTATAAGAAACTCTTT. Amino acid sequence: CATWDQLSPYKKLF.

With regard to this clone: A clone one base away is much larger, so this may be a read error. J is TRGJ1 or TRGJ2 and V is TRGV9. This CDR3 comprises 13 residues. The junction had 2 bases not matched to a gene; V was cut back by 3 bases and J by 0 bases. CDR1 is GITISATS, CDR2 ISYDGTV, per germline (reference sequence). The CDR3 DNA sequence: TGTGCCTTGTGGGAGCGGAATTATTATAAGAAACTCTTT. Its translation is CALWERNYYKKLF.

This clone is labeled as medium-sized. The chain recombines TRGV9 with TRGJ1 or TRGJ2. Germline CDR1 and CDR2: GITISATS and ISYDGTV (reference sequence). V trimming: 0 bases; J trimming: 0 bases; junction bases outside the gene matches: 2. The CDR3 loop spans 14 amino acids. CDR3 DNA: TGTGCCTTGTGGGAGGTGCAGAATTATTATAAGAAACTCTTT. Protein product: CALWEVQNYYKKLF.

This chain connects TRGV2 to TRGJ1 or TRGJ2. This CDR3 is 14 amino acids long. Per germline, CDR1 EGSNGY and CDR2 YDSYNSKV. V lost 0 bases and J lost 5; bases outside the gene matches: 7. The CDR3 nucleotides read TGTGCCACCTGGGACGGGCTGTTGGATTATAAGAAACTCTTT. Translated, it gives CATWDGLLDYKKLF.

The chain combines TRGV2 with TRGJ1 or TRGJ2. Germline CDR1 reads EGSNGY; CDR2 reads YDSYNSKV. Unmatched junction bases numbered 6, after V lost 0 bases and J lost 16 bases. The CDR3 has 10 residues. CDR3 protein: CATWDGPFLF. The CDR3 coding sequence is TGTGCCACCTGGGACGGGCCATTTCTCTTT.

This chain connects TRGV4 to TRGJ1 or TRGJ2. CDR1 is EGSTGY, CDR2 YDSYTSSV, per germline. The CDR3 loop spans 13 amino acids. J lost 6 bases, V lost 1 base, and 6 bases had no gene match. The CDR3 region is CATWDGKPYKKLF. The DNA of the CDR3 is TGTGCCACCTGGGATGGAAAACCTTATAAGAAACTCTTT.

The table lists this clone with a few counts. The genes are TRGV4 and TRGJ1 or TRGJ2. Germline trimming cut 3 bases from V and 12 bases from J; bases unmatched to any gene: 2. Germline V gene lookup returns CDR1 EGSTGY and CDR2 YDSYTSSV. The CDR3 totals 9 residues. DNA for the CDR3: TGTGCCACCTGGGATACGAAACTCTTT. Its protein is CATWDTKLF.

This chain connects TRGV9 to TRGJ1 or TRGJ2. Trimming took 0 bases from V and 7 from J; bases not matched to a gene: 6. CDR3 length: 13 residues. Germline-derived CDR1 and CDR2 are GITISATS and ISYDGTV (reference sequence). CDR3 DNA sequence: TGTGCCTTGTGGGAGGTGGAAGTATATAAGAAACTCTTT. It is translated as CALWEVEVYKKLF.

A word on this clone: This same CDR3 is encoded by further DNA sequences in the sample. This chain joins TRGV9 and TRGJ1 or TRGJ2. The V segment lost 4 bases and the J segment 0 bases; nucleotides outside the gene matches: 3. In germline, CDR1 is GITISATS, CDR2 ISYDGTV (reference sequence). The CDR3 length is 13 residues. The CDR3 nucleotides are TGTGCCTTGTGGGAAGAGAATTATTATAAGAAACTCTTT. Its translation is CALWEENYYKKLF.

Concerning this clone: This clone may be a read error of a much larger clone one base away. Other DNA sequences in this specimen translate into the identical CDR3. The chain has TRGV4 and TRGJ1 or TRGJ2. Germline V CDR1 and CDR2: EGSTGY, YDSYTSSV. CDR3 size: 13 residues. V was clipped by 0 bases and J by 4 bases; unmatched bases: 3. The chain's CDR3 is CATWDGPYYKKLF. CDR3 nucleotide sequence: TGTGCCACCTGGGATGGGCCGTATTATAAGAAACTCTTT.

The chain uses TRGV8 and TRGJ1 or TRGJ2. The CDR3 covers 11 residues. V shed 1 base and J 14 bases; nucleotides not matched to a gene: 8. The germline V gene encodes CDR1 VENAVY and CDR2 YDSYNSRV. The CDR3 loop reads CATWDSVGELF. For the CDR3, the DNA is TGTGCCACCTGGGATAGCGTTGGGGAACTCTTT.

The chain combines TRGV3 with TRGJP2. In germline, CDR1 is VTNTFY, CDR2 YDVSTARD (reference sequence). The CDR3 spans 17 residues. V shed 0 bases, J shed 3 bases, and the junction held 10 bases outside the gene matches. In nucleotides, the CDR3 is TGTGCCACCTGGGACAGGTCGGGGGTCGGTAGTGATTGGATCAAGACGTTT. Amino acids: CATWDRSGVGSDWIKTF.

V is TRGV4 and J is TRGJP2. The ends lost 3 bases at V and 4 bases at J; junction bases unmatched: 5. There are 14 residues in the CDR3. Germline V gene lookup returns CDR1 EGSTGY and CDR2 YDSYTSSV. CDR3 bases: TGTGCCACCTGGGATTGTAATAGTGATTGGATCAAGACGTTT. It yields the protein CATWDCNSDWIKTF.

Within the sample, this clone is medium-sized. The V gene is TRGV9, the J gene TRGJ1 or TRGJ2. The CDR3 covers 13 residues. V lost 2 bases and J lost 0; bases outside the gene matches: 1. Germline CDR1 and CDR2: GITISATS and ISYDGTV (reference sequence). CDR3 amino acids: CALWEANYYKKLF. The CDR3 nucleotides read TGTGCCTTGTGGGAGGCGAATTATTATAAGAAACTCTTT.

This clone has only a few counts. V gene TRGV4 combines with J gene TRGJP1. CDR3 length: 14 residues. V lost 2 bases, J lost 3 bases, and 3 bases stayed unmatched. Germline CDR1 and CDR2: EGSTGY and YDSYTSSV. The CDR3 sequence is CATWDVATGWFKIF. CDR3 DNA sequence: TGTGCCACCTGGGATGTGGCCACTGGTTGGTTCAAGATATTT.

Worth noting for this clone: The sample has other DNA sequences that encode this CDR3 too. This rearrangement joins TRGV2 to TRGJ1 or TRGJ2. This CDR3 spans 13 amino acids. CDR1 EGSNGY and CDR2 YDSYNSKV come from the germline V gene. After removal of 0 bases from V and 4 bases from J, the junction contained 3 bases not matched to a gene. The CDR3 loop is CATWDGLYYKKLF. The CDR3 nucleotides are TGTGCCACCTGGGACGGGCTGTATTATAAGAAACTCTTT.

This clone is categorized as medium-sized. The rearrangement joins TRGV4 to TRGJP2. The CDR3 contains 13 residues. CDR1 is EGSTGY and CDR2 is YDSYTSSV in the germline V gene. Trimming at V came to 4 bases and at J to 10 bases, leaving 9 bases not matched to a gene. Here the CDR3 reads CATWDGPFWIKTF. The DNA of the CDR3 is TGTGCCACCTGGGACGGGCCTTTTTGGATCAAGACGTTT.

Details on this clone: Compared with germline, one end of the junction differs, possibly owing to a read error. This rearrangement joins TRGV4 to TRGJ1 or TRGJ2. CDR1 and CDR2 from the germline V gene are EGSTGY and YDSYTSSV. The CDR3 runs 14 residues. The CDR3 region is CATWDEKNYYKKLF. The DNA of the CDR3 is TGTGCTACCTGGGATGAGAAGAATTATTATAAGAAACTCTTT.

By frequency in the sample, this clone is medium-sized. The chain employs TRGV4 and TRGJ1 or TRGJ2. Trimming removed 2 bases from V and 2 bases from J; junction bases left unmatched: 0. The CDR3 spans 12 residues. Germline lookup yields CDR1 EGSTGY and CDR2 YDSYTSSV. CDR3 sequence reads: CATWDDYYKKLF. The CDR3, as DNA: TGTGCCACCTGGGATGATTATTATAAGAAACTCTTT.

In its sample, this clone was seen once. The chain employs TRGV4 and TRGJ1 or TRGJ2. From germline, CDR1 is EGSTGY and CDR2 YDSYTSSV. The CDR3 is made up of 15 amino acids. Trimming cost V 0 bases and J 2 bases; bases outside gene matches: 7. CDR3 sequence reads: CATWDGPRDYYKKLF. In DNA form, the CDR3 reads TGTGCCACCTGGGATGGGCCTAGGGATTATTATAAGAAACTCTTT.

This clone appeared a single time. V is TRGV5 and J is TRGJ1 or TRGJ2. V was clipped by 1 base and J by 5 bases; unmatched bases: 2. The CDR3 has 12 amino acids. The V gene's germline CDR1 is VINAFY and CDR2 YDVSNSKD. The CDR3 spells CATWDSNYKKLF. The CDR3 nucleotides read TGTGCCACCTGGGACAGTAATTATAAGAAACTCTTT.

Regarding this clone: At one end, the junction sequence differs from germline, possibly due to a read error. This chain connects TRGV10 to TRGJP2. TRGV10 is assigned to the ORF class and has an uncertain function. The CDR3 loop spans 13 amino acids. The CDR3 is CAACPYGGWVKTF. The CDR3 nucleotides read TGTGCTGCGTGTCCCTATGGGGGTTGGGTCAAGACGTTT.

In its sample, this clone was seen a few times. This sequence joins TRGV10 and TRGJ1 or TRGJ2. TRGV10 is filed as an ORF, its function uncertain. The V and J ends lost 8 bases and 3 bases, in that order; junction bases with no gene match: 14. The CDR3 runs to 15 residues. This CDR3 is CAAWALARTYYKKLF. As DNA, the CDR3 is TGTGCTGCGTGGGCCCTTGCCCGCACTTATTATAAGAAACTCTTT.

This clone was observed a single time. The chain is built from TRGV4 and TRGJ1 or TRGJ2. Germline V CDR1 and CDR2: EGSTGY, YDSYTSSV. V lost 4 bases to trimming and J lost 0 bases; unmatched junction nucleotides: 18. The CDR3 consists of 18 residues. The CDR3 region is CATWDLARGRRNYYKKLF. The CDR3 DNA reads TGTGCCACCTGGGACCTGGCCCGGGGCCGCCGGAATTATTATAAGAAACTCTTT.

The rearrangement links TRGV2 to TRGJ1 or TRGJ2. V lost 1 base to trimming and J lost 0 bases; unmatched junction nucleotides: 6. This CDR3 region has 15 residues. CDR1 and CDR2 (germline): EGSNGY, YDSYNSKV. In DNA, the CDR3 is TGTGCCACCTGGGACGGTACCTTGAATTATTATAAGAAACTCTTT. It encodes CATWDGTLNYYKKLF.